A single sample is the source of the 27 T cell receptor beta chains below, sequenced in a study of monozygotic twins with inflammatory bowel disease. Reprocessing the 5' RACE reads, TCRdb reports a single entry for every CDR3 protein and omits DNA. The specimen's table records some 99,000 distinct CDR3 sequences. Material for sequencing was blood. The receptors were sampled from a human donor with ulcerative colitis or Crohn's disease, or a healthy co-twin of an affected twin (not recorded which).

CDR3 protein: CASSPRNDEAFF. The J gene is TRBJ1-1, the V gene TRBV18. The CDR3 contains 12 residues. CDR1 is KGHSH and CDR2 is LQKENI in the germline V gene. Based on the CDR3 plus reference TRBV18 and TRBJ1-1, the full variable domain is NAGVMQNPRHLVRRRGQEARLRCSPMKGHSHVYWYRQLPEEGLKFMVYLQKENIIDESGMPKERFSAEFPKEGPSILRIQQVVRGDSAAYFCASSPRNDEAFFGQGTRLTVV.

The J gene is TRBJ2-3, the V gene TRBV30; TCRdb's D call, TRBD2, is unchecked because there is no DNA. Germline CDR1 is GTSNPN and CDR2 is SVGIG (reference sequence). This CDR3 is 11 amino acids long. The CDR3 loop reads CAWRREDTQYF.

This chain joins TRBV27 and TRBJ2-7. This CDR3 has 15 amino acids. CDR1 is MNHEY, CDR2 SMNVEV, per germline (reference sequence). CDR3 protein: CASSLWADRSYEQYF.

CDR3 sequence reads: CASSQTGTSGAYEQYF. This rearrangement joins TRBV3-1 to TRBJ2-7; with no DNA, the TCRdb D assignment of TRBD2 cannot be verified. The CDR3 contains 16 residues. Germline V gives CDR1 LGHDT, CDR2 YNNKEL (reference sequence).

This sequence joins TRBV5-1 and TRBJ2-3; as DNA is missing, the TRBD2 call by TCRdb cannot be tested. Germline assignment: CDR1 SGHRS and CDR2 YFSETQ. The CDR3 runs 15 residues. CDR3 protein: CASSLDIAGGDTQHF.

J is TRBJ2-1 and V is TRBV4-1; the TCRdb D gene call, TRBD2, has no DNA to confirm it. CDR1 and CDR2 (germline): MGHRA, YSYEKL. The CDR3 sequence is 17 residues long. This CDR3 is CASSQDQVAGGYNEQFF.

The CDR3 spells CASSLARGRGYNEQFF. This chain connects TRBV7-8 to TRBJ2-1; TCRdb proposes TRBD1, but this gene call is untestable without DNA. Germline V CDR1 and CDR2: SGHVS, FQNEAQ. The CDR3 totals 16 residues.

The genes are TRBV29-1 and TRBJ2-3; the D call of TRBD2 rests on TCRdb alone, since no DNA is present to check it. The CDR3 covers 14 residues. Germline CDR1 and CDR2: SQVTM and ANQGSEA. The CDR3 protein is CSVEGGRGADTQYF.

The chain carries TRBV30 and TRBJ1-1. The CDR3 is made up of 15 amino acids. Germline-derived CDR1 and CDR2 are GTSNPN and SVGIG (reference sequence). CDR3 in amino acids: CAWSALPDKNTEAFF.

This clonotype is medium-sized (0.01 to 0.1%) by frequency. The CDR3 reads CASSPILLVLTGELFF. The chain uses TRBV5-1 and TRBJ2-2; TCRdb returns TRBD2, unconfirmable since there is no DNA. The CDR3 covers 16 residues. Germline CDR1 and CDR2: SGHRS and YFSETQ. Full variable domain (rest looked up from reference TRBV5-1 and TRBJ2-2): KAGVTQTPRYLIKTRGQQVTLSCSPISGHRSVSWYQQTPGQGLQFLFEYFSETQRNKGNFPGRFSGRQFSNSRSEMNVSTLELGDSALYLCASSPILLVLTGELFFGEGSRLTVL.

V usage is TRBV5-4 and J usage is TRBJ2-3; no DNA is available, so the TRBD1 call from TCRdb remains unchecked. Germline CDR1 reads SGHNT; CDR2 reads YYREEE (reference sequence). The CDR3 length is 15 residues. CDR3 in amino acids: CASSLDRFLADTQYF.

V usage is TRBV9 and J usage is TRBJ1-2; TCRdb selects TRBD1, and the lack of DNA leaves this call unchecked. Germline CDR1 is SGDLS and CDR2 is YYNGEE. This CDR3 is 14 amino acids long. The chain's CDR3 is CASSIGDRGGGYTF.

The gene calls are TRBV18 and TRBJ2-1. CDR1 and CDR2 (germline): KGHSH, LQKENI. The CDR3 is made up of 12 amino acids. The CDR3 protein is CASSPDQNEQFF.

The chain has TRBV5-4 and TRBJ1-2. CDR1 is SGHNT, CDR2 YYREEE, per germline (reference sequence). CDR3 length: 14 residues. This CDR3 is CASSTKQTYYGYTF. Filled out from reference TRBV5-4 and TRBJ1-2, the complete variable domain reads ETGVTQSPTHLIKTRGQQVTLRCSSQSGHNTVSWYQQALGQGPQFIFQYYREEENGRGNFPPRFSGLQFPNYSSELNVNALELDDSALYLCASSTKQTYYGYTFGSGTRLTVV.

The chain recombines TRBV5-4 with TRBJ1-6; TCRdb picks TRBD1, but there is no DNA to check that call. This CDR3 has 15 residues. Germline V gene lookup returns CDR1 SGHNT and CDR2 YYREEE (reference sequence). CDR3 protein: CASSLAPDEGSPLHF. Looking up the rest from reference TRBV5-4 and TRBJ1-6 gives the full variable domain: ETGVTQSPTHLIKTRGQQVTLRCSSQSGHNTVSWYQQALGQGPQFIFQYYREEENGRGNFPPRFSGLQFPNYSSELNVNALELDDSALYLCASSLAPDEGSPLHFGNGTRLTVT.

This chain links TRBV6-1 with TRBJ2-3; the D call from TCRdb, TRBD1, cannot be confirmed without DNA. CDR1 is MNHNS and CDR2 is SASEGT in the germline V gene. The CDR3 spans 15 residues. This CDR3 is CASSRQGPSTDTQYF.

V is TRBV6-4 and J is TRBJ2-2; TCRdb reports TRBD1, a call that lacks DNA to check it against. The germline gives CDR1 MRHNA, CDR2 SNTAGT. This CDR3 has 14 residues. Here the CDR3 reads CASSEGENTGELFF.

The chain combines TRBV5-6 with TRBJ2-3; TCRdb's assignment of TRBD2 cannot be checked, as there is no DNA. The CDR3 length is 14 residues. Germline V lookup: CDR1 SGHDT, CDR2 YYEEEE. CDR3 sequence: CASSTRGVPFPQYF.

The V and J genes are TRBV19 and TRBJ2-7; TCRdb's assignment of TRBD1 cannot be checked, as there is no DNA. CDR1 is LNHDA, CDR2 SQIVND, per germline (reference sequence). The CDR3 length is 11 residues. CDR3 amino acids: CASGDSYEQYF.

The chain joins TRBV6-1 to TRBJ2-7; TCRdb designates TRBD1, a call that cannot be tested without DNA. Germline V lookup: CDR1 MNHNS, CDR2 SASEGT. The CDR3 is 15 residues long. CDR3 in amino acids: CASSETWTGGYEQYF.

The chain employs TRBV7-3 and TRBJ1-1; the D gene TCRdb calls, TRBD1, cannot be checked with no DNA. The CDR3 covers 13 residues. Germline V CDR1 and CDR2: SGHTA, FQGTGA. The chain's CDR3 is CASSEGQNTEAFF.

The V call is TRBV10-3, the J call TRBJ1-1. Germline V CDR1 and CDR2: ENHRY, SYGVKD. The CDR3 sequence is 14 residues long. CDR3 sequence reads: CAISGSLGYTEAFF.

The chain uses TRBV28 and TRBJ1-3; TCRdb's assignment of TRBD1 cannot be checked, as there is no DNA. Germline CDR1 and CDR2: MDHEN and SYDVKM. The CDR3 is 15 amino acids. The CDR3: CASSAYRYSGNTIYF.

The chain combines TRBV20-1 with TRBJ2-1; without DNA, the TCRdb call of TRBD2 cannot be checked. The CDR3 loop spans 16 amino acids. Germline V CDR1 and CDR2: DFQATT, SNEGSKA (reference sequence). The CDR3 loop reads CSARVLGSVAVYEQFF.

The chain carries TRBV25-1 and TRBJ2-2. The CDR3 runs to 13 residues. Per germline, CDR1 MGHDK and CDR2 SYGVNS. The chain's CDR3 is CASSSRDTGELFF. The whole variable domain, remainder taken from reference TRBV25-1 and TRBJ2-2, is EADIYQTPRYLVIGTGKKITLECSQTMGHDKMYWYQQDPGMELHLIHYSYGVNSTEKGDLSSESTVSRIRTEHFPLTLESARPSHTSQYLCASSSRDTGELFFGEGSRLTVL.

The V call is TRBV7-8, the J call TRBJ1-4; the D call of TRBD1 rests on TCRdb alone, since no DNA is present to check it. The CDR3 runs 18 residues. The V gene's germline CDR1 is SGHVS and CDR2 FQNEAQ. The CDR3 spells CASSRRGTGFYLGEKLFF.

The rearrangement links TRBV5-1 to TRBJ2-5. The CDR3 extends over 15 amino acids. The germline V gene encodes CDR1 SGHRS and CDR2 YFSETQ. The CDR3 is CASSLATSLRETQYF. Full variable domain (missing parts from reference TRBV5-1 and TRBJ2-5): KAGVTQTPRYLIKTRGQQVTLSCSPISGHRSVSWYQQTPGQGLQFLFEYFSETQRNKGNFPGRFSGRQFSNSRSEMNVSTLELGDSALYLCASSLATSLRETQYFGPGTRLLVL.